This T cell receptor beta chain was captured in a study of blood T cell repertoires in COVID-19. Study background: From T cells, B-cell-depleted T cells, or PBMCs came the material, which was cDNA or gDNA.

Original processing notes: The authors estimated nucleated cell counts from reference gene primer amplification. The data were produced by immunoSEQ multiplex PCR, yet TCRdb's version contains in-frame clones alone and is incomplete. V, J and clone size reflect that table, while D and trimming were determined from the DNA. The top ten clones hold 2.7% of a sample with roughly 170,000 clones, roughly 86% of them seen once. CDR3 length: 13 amino acids. The germline CDR1 and CDR2 sequences are MNHEY and SMNVEV (reference sequence). Trimming took off 3 bases at V and 6 bases at J, with 11 bases between the two ends.

This clonotype was sampled from a man aged 35 to 55 with active or convalescent COVID-19. The chain employs TRBV27 and TRBJ1-2; D unresolved. Sequencing was performed on peripheral blood. The CDR3 sequence: CASSLTKVNGYTF. CDR3 DNA: TGTGCCAGCAGTTTGACAAAAGTAAATGGCTACACCTTC.